These 2 T cell receptor beta chains were all obtained from the same sample, sequenced in a study of T cells after yellow fever vaccination. Using its own MiXCR run on the 5' RACE reads, TCRdb lists one record per CDR3 protein. The table includes 150,000 to 200,000 distinct CDR3 sequences, around 9% detected once. This specimen consisted of CD8+ T cells sorted from PBMCs, obtained 45 days after the yellow fever booster vaccination. All receptors derive from a man aged 18 to 29 who received the YFV17D yellow fever vaccine.

The chain joins TRBV7-9 to TRBJ1-5; D is possibly TRBD1 (5 bases). V shed 5 bases and J shed 2 bases, with 13 bases lying between them. The CDR3 covers 15 residues. Germline values: CDR1 SEHNR, CDR2 FQNEAQ (reference sequence). For the CDR3, the DNA is TGTGCCAGCAGCCTCGGCGGGGGAGGCAATCAGCCCCAGCATTTT. Its translation is CASSLGGGGNQPQHF.

The chain employs TRBV3-1 and TRBJ2-2; D is perhaps TRBD1 (5 bases). The germline V gene encodes CDR1 LGHDT and CDR2 YNNKEL (reference sequence). V lost 3 bases, J lost 4 bases, and 21 bases lay in between. The CDR3 runs to 18 residues. This CDR3 is CASSHQNLGRVFTGELFF. CDR3 DNA sequence: TGTGCCAGCAGCCATCAAAATCTGGGCAGGGTCTTCACCGGGGAGCTGTTTTTT.